This T cell receptor beta chain was captured in a study of early stage breast cancer tumors. The repertoire was sequenced with immunoSEQ multiplex PCR; TCRdb's copy has only in-frame clones and lacks some. The sample lists fewer than 70,000 clones, more than 70% seen once, with about 4.8% in the top ten. The ends were cut back, 4 bases at V and 0 bases at J, with 14 bases in the middle. Per germline, CDR1 SGDLS and CDR2 YYNGEE. The CDR3 is 16 amino acids. The clonotype was recovered from a person aged 40 to 49 with breast cancer. The gene calls are TRBV9 and TRBJ2-1, with D possibly being TRBD1 (6 bases). Sequencing used blood. The CDR3 protein is CASSPGTGNSYNEQFF. In nucleotides, the CDR3 is TGTGCCAGCAGCCCCGGTACAGGGAACTCCTACAATGAGCAGTTCTTC.